The following is a TCR beta chain sequence with its context. No cognate antigen has been identified for it. Nothing much larger sits one base from this clone, and base qualities are not available. This sample is part of a study of blood T cell repertoires in COVID-19 (TCRdb year 2020). Regarding the study in general: Samples from collaborators originated in the United States, Italy and Spain and spanned both the acute and convalescent phases of COVID-19. Samples came from the ongoing ImmuneRACE study (first 160 participants) plus 1,254 subjects from 6 global collaborators. Sample metadata almost always included a de-identified subject ID, COVID-19 status, age in years and sex. Subjects who had been exposed to COVID-19, were actively infected with it, or had recovered from it provided the deeply sampled blood TCRbeta repertoires that made up the dataset. The repertoires were released in a freely available public database intended as a resource for research on the immune response to SARS-CoV-2. The prospective study material was composed of cDNA or gDNA derived from T cells, B-cell-depleted T cells, or PBMCs. Where HLA class I and class II types were available, the types were taken from metadata supplied by the sample provider, not from assay-based typing.

TCRbeta CDR3 regions were amplified from genomic DNA using the immunoSEQ Assay, a bias-controlled multiplex PCR. Under the source paper's analysis protocol: Nucleated cell counts per sample were estimated from amplification of reference gene primers within the assay. To quantify the absolute abundance of each unique TCRbeta CDR3 rearrangement, sequence reads were collapsed and filtered. For each sample, productive Simpson clonality was calculated by taking the square root of Simpson's diversity index across productive rearrangements. TCRdb's version of the immuneACCESS table is confined to in-frame rearrangements and falls short of the full clone set. An unresolved V gene accounts for under half of the shortfall where checked; the remainder is of unknown origin. That table furnishes V, J and clone size, whereas the DNA furnished D and trimming. This sample holds more than 150,000 clones; roughly 82% were observed only once. About 11% of the sample comes from the top ten.

The paper as a whole reports these results and caveats: How much clinical and demographic metadata was included differed by source and by participant, and the metadata was provided uncurated.

Participants in the prospective study were aged about 18 to 90 years, lived in about two dozen United States geographic areas, and enrolled through a virtual design. In the prospective study, cohorts were assigned on the basis of participant-reported clinical history obtained from a screening survey and a study questionnaire. Recovered participants in ImmuneRACE Cohort 3 were defined by two consecutive negative NP/OP PCR tests, clearance by a healthcare professional, or resolution of symptoms. In the prospective study, whole blood, serum and a nasopharyngeal or oropharyngeal swab were collected from each participant by mobile phlebotomists. Participants in the prospective study had the option to provide additional blood draws and questionnaires over a roughly 2-month period. Before DNA extraction, prospective study blood samples were shipped either frozen or at room temperature. From the cysteine through the phenylalanine, the CDR3 covers 15 amino acids. The kept DNA is CDR3 alone, 45 bases in frame from the first base. Based on the germline V gene, the CDR1 and CDR2 sequences are SGHDT and YYEEEE. V has 3 bases trimmed and J has 6 bases trimmed; junction bases matching no gene number 8.

The sequence derives from a man aged 35-49 years who had recovered from COVID-19. The source material was PBMCs or T cells enriched from blood (not recorded which). The sequence is built from TRBV5-6 and TRBJ1-2; TRBD1 agrees with 10 junctional bases. The CDR3 region has the sequence CASSWMTGGADGYTF. In nucleotide form, the sequence is TGTGCCAGCAGCTGGATGACAGGGGGCGCGGATGGCTACACCTTC.